The 10 T cell receptor beta chains below were found in one sample sequenced in a study of beta chain features in type 1 diabetes. Sequencing targeted expressed TCRB transcripts, as all isolated RNA had been reverse transcribed. Some clones are missing from TCRdb's copy, which holds only in-frame ones; the method was immunoSEQ multiplex PCR. Of more than 120,000 clones in the sample, about 10% were seen once. The specimen sequenced was naive CD4+ T cells from blood. The source is a man between 18 and 29 years old in good health.

In this sample, this clone turned up many times. The chain uses TRBV15 and TRBJ1-6, with 9 bases lining up with TRBD1. Trimming at V came to 3 bases and at J to 11 bases, leaving 5 bases not matched to a gene. This CDR3 has 14 amino acids. From germline, CDR1 is LNHNV and CDR2 YYDKDF (reference sequence). CDR3 loop: CATSRTGGLAPLHF. CDR3 bases: TGTGCCACCAGCAGGACAGGGGGGTTGGCACCCCTCCACTTT.

This clone has a handful of counts. This rearrangement joins TRBV5-4 to TRBJ2-7; 7 nucleotides agree with TRBD1. Germline loops: CDR1 SGHNT, CDR2 YYREEE (reference sequence). Trimming cost V 0 bases and J 4 bases; bases outside gene matches: 4. The CDR3 is made up of 14 amino acids. Here the CDR3 DNA reads TGTGCCAGCAGCTTGGAGACAGGGATATACGAGCAGTACTTC. Translation gives CASSLETGIYEQYF.

The chain links TRBV7-2 to TRBJ1-2, with a weak D call TRBD1 (5 bases). Germline V gene sequence: CDR1 SGHTA, CDR2 FQGNSA. The CDR3 runs 14 residues. The germline V and J ends were trimmed by 1 base and 6 bases, with 12 bases remaining between them. DNA for the CDR3: TGTGCCAGCAGCTTAGTTGGCAGGGTGAATGGCTACACCTTC. Its protein is CASSLVGRVNGYTF.

The sample holds a few counts of this clone. The CDR3 protein is CATSRVMEGGGGYTF. CDR3 sequence (DNA): TGTGCCACCAGCAGAGTCATGGAGGGAGGTGGTGGCTACACCTTC. This rearrangement joins TRBV15 to TRBJ1-2; D is ambiguous. Germline V gives CDR1 LNHNV, CDR2 YYDKDF (reference sequence). V lost 1 base to trimming and J lost 7 bases, with 16 bases between them. The CDR3 has 15 amino acids.

The table lists this clone with a few counts. V and J are TRBV7-2 and TRBJ2-5; perhaps TRBD2 as D (6 bases). Per germline, CDR1 SGHTA and CDR2 FQGNSA. The CDR3 totals 14 residues. V was trimmed by 3 bases and J by 5 bases, leaving 13 bases between them. The CDR3 coding sequence is TGTGCCAGCAGCTTCGATGGGGCGGGGGAGACCCAGTACTTC. Its protein product is CASSFDGAGETQYF.

This clone was seen more than once but under ten times. CDR3 in amino acids: CAISETVQGLGNQPQHF. The CDR3 nucleotides read TGTGCCATCAGTGAGACCGTACAGGGCCTGGGGAATCAGCCCCAGCATTTT. The J gene is TRBJ1-5, the V gene TRBV10-3; tentatively, D is TRBD1 (6 bases). Germline V gives CDR1 ENHRY, CDR2 SYGVKD. Trimming left V 2 bases short and J 4 bases short, with 18 bases between. The CDR3 runs 17 residues.

This clone occurred a few times. The V gene is TRBV2, the J gene TRBJ1-2, with 10 positions matching TRBD1. The CDR3 is 13 amino acids. The germline V gene has CDR1 SNHLY and CDR2 FYNNEI. The junction had 3 bases not matched to a gene; V was cut back by 8 bases and J by 3 bases. The CDR3 reads CASDGQGDYGYTF. The CDR3 DNA reads as TGTGCCAGCGACGGACAGGGGGACTATGGCTACACCTTC. Drawing the rest from reference TRBV2 and TRBJ1-2, the complete variable domain is EPEVTQTPSHQVTQMGQEVILRCVPISNHLYFYWYRQILGQKVEFLVSFYNNEISEKSEIFDDQFSVERPDGSNFTLKIRSTKLEDSAMYFCASDGQGDYGYTFGSGTRLTVV.

This chain uses TRBV18 with TRBJ2-7; weak D call: TRBD1 (5 bases). The germline V gene has CDR1 KGHSH and CDR2 LQKENI. The CDR3 runs to 13 residues. V dropped 6 bases and J dropped 2 bases, with 11 bases sitting between them. In nucleotides, the CDR3 is TGTGCCAGCTCCGCGACAGAAACCTACGAGCAGTACTTC. Translation: CASSATETYEQYF.

The chain joins TRBV29-1 to TRBJ1-5; D is perhaps TRBD1 (6 bases). The ends were cut back, 5 bases at V and 0 bases at J, with 11 bases in the middle. Germline assignment: CDR1 SQVTM and CDR2 ANQGSEA. The CDR3 contains 14 residues. CDR3 bases: TGCAGCGTTCGGGGACACAATAGCAATCAGCCCCAGCATTTT. Residues: CSVRGHNSNQPQHF.

The chain is built from TRBV20-1 and TRBJ2-7, with 9 bases fitting TRBD1. The germline V gene has CDR1 DFQATT and CDR2 SNEGSKA (reference sequence). The CDR3 runs to 11 residues. The chain's CDR3 is CSLRDRDEQYF. The CDR3 region has the DNA TGCAGCCTCCGGGACAGGGACGAGCAGTACTTC.